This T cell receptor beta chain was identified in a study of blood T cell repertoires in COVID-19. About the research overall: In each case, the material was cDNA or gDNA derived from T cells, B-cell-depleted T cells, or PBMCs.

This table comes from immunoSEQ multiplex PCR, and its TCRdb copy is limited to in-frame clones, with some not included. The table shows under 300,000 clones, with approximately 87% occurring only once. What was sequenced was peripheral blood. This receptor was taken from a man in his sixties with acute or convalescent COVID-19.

The CDR3 bases are TGTGCCACCTCGACAGGGAGGAACACTGAAGCTTTCTTT. Its translation is CATSTGRNTEAFF. The V gene is TRBV27, the J gene TRBJ1-1; TRBD1 matches 7 bases. Germline CDR1 MNHEY, CDR2 SMNVEV (reference sequence). The junction had 6 bases not matched to a gene; V was cut back by 10 bases and J by 1 base. The CDR3 spans 13 residues.